The T cell receptor (beta chain) under discussion was sequenced for a study of blood T cell repertoires in COVID-19. Study context: Samples taken during acute and convalescent COVID-19 were collected in the United States, Italy and Spain. PBMCs, B-cell-depleted T cells, or T cells were the source of the cDNA or gDNA that made up the material.

Per the authors' pipeline: Amplification from reference gene primers served as the basis for estimated nucleated cell counts. The assay was immunoSEQ multiplex PCR, and TCRdb's table has in-frame clones only and misses some. The V and J calls and clone size were taken over from that table, and D and trimming were inferred from the DNA. The table records roughly 64,000 clones, 80% to 95% of them present only once. The TCR originated in a woman at least 80 years old with active COVID-19. The specimen was peripheral blood.

The CDR3 region is CAWMVAGPDIQYF. The DNA for the CDR3 is TGTGCCTGGATGGTAGCGGGACCGGACATTCAGTACTTC. The chain is built from TRBV30 and TRBJ2-4, with TRBD2 matching over 8 bases. Germline CDR1 reads GTSNPN; CDR2 reads SVGIG (reference sequence). This CDR3 contains 13 residues. V trimming: 4 bases; J trimming: 8 bases; junction bases outside the gene matches: 7.